A selection of T cell receptor beta chains follows, all from one sample in a study of T cell changes during pregnancy in multiple sclerosis. Libraries were prepared by immunoSEQ multiplex PCR; TCRdb keeps only in-frame clonotypes and omits some of them. The profile shows tens of thousands of clones, about 91% of them singletons. Source: peripheral blood, taken before pregnancy. The receptors stem from a female donor with multiple sclerosis, enrolled in a pregnancy study. Each CDR3 is given with its conserved first and last residue. Each record gives: J gene, V gene, D gene, clone size, CDR3 protein, CDR3 DNA. D genes are given only for firm matches. Some rows have no size entry. The others give once, few or many, or a class for an expanded clone.

j_gene: TRBJ1-2
v_gene: TRBV14
d_gene: .
abundance: .
CDR3aa: CASSLRGAEIYGYTF
CDR3nt: TGTGCCAGCAGCCTTCGGGGGGCCGAGATCTATGGCTACACCTTC

j_gene: TRBJ2-7
v_gene: TRBV10-3
d_gene: .
abundance: .
CDR3aa: CAISATEEQYF
CDR3nt: TGTGCCATCAGCGCGACAGAGGAGCAGTACTTC

j_gene: TRBJ1-3
v_gene: TRBV9
d_gene: TRBD1
abundance: .
CDR3aa: CASSVESRTGNTIYF
CDR3nt: TGTGCCAGCAGCGTAGAGTCCCGGACAGGGAACACCATATATTTT

j_gene: TRBJ2-3
v_gene: TRBV6-5
d_gene: TRBD1
abundance: .
CDR3aa: CASSYSGRGRDTQYF
CDR3nt: TGTGCCAGCAGTTACTCAGGCAGGGGGCGAGATACGCAGTATTTT

j_gene: TRBJ2-1
v_gene: TRBV14
d_gene: .
abundance: .
CDR3aa: CASSQDSVPSGEQFF
CDR3nt: TGTGCCAGCAGCCAAGATTCCGTCCCTAGTGGCGAGCAGTTCTTC

j_gene: TRBJ2-3
v_gene: TRBV27
d_gene: TRBD2
abundance: .
CDR3aa: CASKVSGKAADTQYF
CDR3nt: TGTGCCAGCAAAGTTAGCGGGAAAGCCGCAGATACGCAGTATTTT

j_gene: TRBJ1-2
v_gene: TRBV4-1
d_gene: TRBD1
abundance: .
CDR3aa: CASSPRDRGFYGYTF
CDR3nt: TGCGCCAGCAGCCCCCGGGACAGGGGCTTCTATGGCTACACCTTC

j_gene: TRBJ2-1
v_gene: TRBV6-5
d_gene: TRBD2
abundance: .
CDR3aa: CASTLRLAGYNEQFF
CDR3nt: TGTGCCAGTACGCTCCGTCTAGCGGGGTACAATGAGCAGTTCTTC

j_gene: TRBJ2-3
v_gene: TRBV9
d_gene: TRBD1
abundance: .
CDR3aa: CASTPGQGTDTQYF
CDR3nt: TGTGCCAGCACGCCGGGACAGGGTACAGATACGCAGTATTTT

j_gene: TRBJ2-7
v_gene: TRBV5-6
d_gene: .
abundance: .
CDR3aa: CASSRRDEQYF
CDR3nt: TGTGCCAGCAGCAGGCGGGACGAGCAGTACTTC

j_gene: TRBJ2-1
v_gene: TRBV4-2
d_gene: TRBD2
abundance: .
CDR3aa: CASSQDRASGGALEQFF
CDR3nt: TGTGCCAGCAGCCAAGATCGGGCTAGCGGGGGGGCCCTCGAGCAGTTCTTC

j_gene: TRBJ1-2
v_gene: TRBV5-1
d_gene: TRBD1
abundance: few
CDR3aa: CASSVLTGDYGYTF
CDR3nt: TGCGCCAGCAGCGTTTTGACAGGGGACTATGGCTACACCTTC

j_gene: TRBJ2-7
v_gene: TRBV4-1
d_gene: .
abundance: .
CDR3aa: CASSQAGHSQPPYEQYF
CDR3nt: TGCGCCAGCAGCCAAGCCGGACACTCCCAGCCTCCCTACGAGCAGTACTTC